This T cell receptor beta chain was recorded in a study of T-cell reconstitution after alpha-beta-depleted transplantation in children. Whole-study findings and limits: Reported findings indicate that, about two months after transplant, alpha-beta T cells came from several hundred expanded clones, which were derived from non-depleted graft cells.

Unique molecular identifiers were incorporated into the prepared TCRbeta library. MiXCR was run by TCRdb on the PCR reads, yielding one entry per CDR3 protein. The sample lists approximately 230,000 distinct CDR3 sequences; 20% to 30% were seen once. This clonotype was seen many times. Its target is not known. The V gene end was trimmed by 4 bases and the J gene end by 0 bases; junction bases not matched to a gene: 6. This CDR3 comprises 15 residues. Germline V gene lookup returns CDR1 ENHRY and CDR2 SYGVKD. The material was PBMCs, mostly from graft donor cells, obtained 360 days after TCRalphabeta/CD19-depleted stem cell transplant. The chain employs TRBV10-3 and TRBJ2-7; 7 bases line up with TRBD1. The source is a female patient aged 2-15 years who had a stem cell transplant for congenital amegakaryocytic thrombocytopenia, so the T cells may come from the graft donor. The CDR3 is CAISGGTESSYEQYF. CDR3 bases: TGTGCCATCAGTGGTGGGACAGAGAGCTCCTACGAGCAGTACTTC.